This T cell receptor (beta chain) was identified in a study of T cell responses to AZD1222 COVID-19 vaccine. Findings of the study overall: A mostly white British donor set with more females was recruited, and clonal diversity was possibly underestimated.

The repertoire was sequenced with immunoSEQ multiplex PCR; TCRdb's copy has only in-frame clones and lacks some. There are over 95,000 clones in the sample; just over 90% occur only once, and roughly 4.5% lies in the top ten. With regard to this clone: What it binds is unknown.

The specimen comprised peripheral blood, sampled on day 0 of AZD1222 vaccination. This receptor was taken from an adult in good health.

CDR3 bases: TGTGCCACCAGCAGAGGCAGATCGAGAGACCGCAGAAATAATTCACCCCTCCACTTT. Amino acid sequence: CATSRGRSRDRRNNSPLHF. The chain joins TRBV15 to TRBJ1-6; D unclear. Germline V gene sequence: CDR1 LNHNV, CDR2 YYDKDF (reference sequence). CDR3 length: 19 residues. With 1 base removed from V and 5 bases from J, the gap between germline ends came to 21 bases. Full variable domain (missing parts from reference TRBV15 and TRBJ1-6): DAMVIQNPRYQVTQFGKPVTLSCSQTLNHNVMYWYQQKSSQAPKLLFHYYDKDFNNEADTPDNFQSRRPNTSFCFLDIRSPGLGDTAMYLCATSRGRSRDRRNNSPLHFGNGTRLTVT.